This T cell receptor (beta chain) was identified during a study of control samples from healthy donors and cancer patients. The CDR3 has 14 residues. Germline assignment: CDR1 MNHEY and CDR2 SVGAGI. V was trimmed by 6 bases and J by 5 bases, leaving 13 bases between them. The data were produced by immunoSEQ multiplex PCR, yet TCRdb's version contains in-frame clones alone and is incomplete. The sample carries 100,000 to 150,000 clones, more than 75% recorded once. The specimen sequenced was blood. The clonotype originates from a man aged 35 to 55 in good health. The gene calls are TRBV6-5 and TRBJ2-2; tentative D call: TRBD1 (5 bases). The CDR3 reads CASSRVFNTGELFF. The CDR3 DNA reads TGTGCCAGCAGCAGGGTATTTAATACCGGGGAGCTGTTTTTT.